The 5 T cell receptor beta chains listed next were all sequenced from one sample in a study of blood T cells in healthy people across ages. A sample-barcoded 5' primer and a J-beta primer mix were used in a second PCR of roughly 7 to 11 cycles. One entry per CDR3 protein, called by TCRdb with MiXCR from the 5' RACE reads. Counted here are around 1.1 million distinct CDR3 sequences, 35% to 45% occurring once; the ten biggest clones make up about 12%. Sequencing was done on a sample of blood. The source is a man aged 18 to 35 in good health.

The V call is TRBV14, the J call TRBJ2-1; D is ambiguous. This CDR3 comprises 11 residues. In germline, CDR1 is SGHDN, CDR2 FVKESK. V lost 4 bases and J lost 10, with 8 bases in between. DNA of the CDR3: TGTGCCAGCAGCCCCGCCGTCGAGCAGTTCTTC. This codes for CASSPAVEQFF.

CDR3 residues: CAISERDRGNQPQHF. The CDR3 DNA reads TGTGCCATCAGTGAGCGAGACAGGGGCAATCAGCCCCAGCATTTT. The V and J genes are TRBV10-3 and TRBJ1-5; 7 bases match TRBD1. Trimming took 2 bases from V and 2 from J; bases not matched to a gene: 3. The germline V gene has CDR1 ENHRY and CDR2 SYGVKD. CDR3 length: 15 residues.

The V gene is TRBV6-2 or TRBV6-3, the J gene TRBJ2-5; 7 bases align to TRBD2. The junction had 6 bases not matched to a gene; V was cut back by 2 bases and J by 0 bases. CDR3 length: 16 residues. The V gene's germline CDR1 is MNHEY and CDR2 SVGEGT. In nucleotides, the CDR3 is TGTGCCAGCAGTTACGGGCGGGGGATTTACCAAGAGACCCAGTACTTC. Its protein product is CASSYGRGIYQETQYF.

The chain is built from TRBV20-1 and TRBJ2-3; D uncertain. Per germline, CDR1 DFQATT and CDR2 SNEGSKA (reference sequence). V dropped 4 bases and J dropped 4 bases, with 9 bases sitting between them. The length of the CDR3 is 12 residues. The CDR3 protein is CSATALPDTQYF. CDR3 coding DNA: TGCAGTGCTACCGCCCTGCCAGATACGCAGTATTTT.

In this sample, this clonotype turned up a few times. The chain is built from TRBV27 and TRBJ2-3; 8 bases are a match to TRBD2. V lost 5 bases and J lost 2; bases outside the gene matches: 9. Germline V gives CDR1 MNHEY, CDR2 SMNVEV (reference sequence). The CDR3 totals 16 residues. CDR3 protein: CASSPFGGGITDTQYF. CDR3 nucleotides: TGTGCCAGCAGTCCCTTTGGCGGGGGGATCACAGATACGCAGTATTTT.